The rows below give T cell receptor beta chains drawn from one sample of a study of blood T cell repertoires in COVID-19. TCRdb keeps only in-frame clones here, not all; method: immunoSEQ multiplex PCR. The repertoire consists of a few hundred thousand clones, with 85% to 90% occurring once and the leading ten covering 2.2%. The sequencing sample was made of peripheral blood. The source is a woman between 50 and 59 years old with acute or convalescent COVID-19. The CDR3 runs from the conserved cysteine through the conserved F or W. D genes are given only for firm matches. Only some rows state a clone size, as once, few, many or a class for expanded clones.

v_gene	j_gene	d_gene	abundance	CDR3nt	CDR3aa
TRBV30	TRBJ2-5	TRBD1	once	TGTGCCTCTTTACAGGGGTTAGGGGAGACCCAGTACTTC	CASLQGLGETQYF
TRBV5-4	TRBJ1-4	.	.	TGTGCCAGCAGCCCCGGTGGGAGCACTAATGAAAAACTGTTTTTT	CASSPGGSTNEKLFF
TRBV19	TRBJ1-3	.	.	TGTGCCAGTAGTGACACAGAGATACTTGGAAACACCATATATTTT	CASSDTEILGNTIYF
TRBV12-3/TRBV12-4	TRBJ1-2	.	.	TGTGCCAGCAGGACACAGGGCCCCCTTGGCTACACCTTC	CASRTQGPLGYTF
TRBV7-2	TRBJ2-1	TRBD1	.	TGTGCCAGCAGCTCCGGGACAGGGGGCAATGAGCAGTTCTTC	CASSSGTGGNEQFF
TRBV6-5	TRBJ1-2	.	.	TGTGCCAGCAGTTACACCAGGGTTTTCGACTATGGCTACACCTTC	CASSYTRVFDYGYTF
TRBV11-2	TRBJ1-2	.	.	TGTGCCAGCAGCTTACGGGGGTCAAGCGGTCCCCCGGTCTATGGCTACACCTTC	CASSLRGSSGPPVYGYTF
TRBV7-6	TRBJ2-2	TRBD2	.	TGTGCCAGCAGTTTCCCCCGGGGGGGCGCCGGGGAGCTGTTTTTT	CASSFPRGGAGELFF
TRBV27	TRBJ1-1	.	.	TGTGCCAGCAGTTTTCGGGGGGCGAGTAGGAACACTGAAGCTTTCTTT	CASSFRGASRNTEAFF
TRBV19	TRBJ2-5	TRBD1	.	TGTGCCAGTAGTAAGGGGGGGACAGGGGGCCAAGAGACCCAGTACTTC	CASSKGGTGGQETQYF
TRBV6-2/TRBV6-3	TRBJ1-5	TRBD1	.	TGTGCCAGCAGTCAACAGGGGGATCGTCAGCCCCAGCATTTT	CASSQQGDRQPQHF
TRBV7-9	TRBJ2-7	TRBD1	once	TGTGCCAGCAGCCCCCCGGGACAGGTCTCCTACGAGCAGTACTTC	CASSPPGQVSYEQYF
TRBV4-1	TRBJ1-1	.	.	TGCGCCAGCAGCCCGGTCGAACGGACTGAAGCTTTCTTT	CASSPVERTEAFF
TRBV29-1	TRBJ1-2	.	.	TGCAGCGTTGAAGAGTATGGCGTCGCGGAAACGGATAACTATGGCTACACCTTC	CSVEEYGVAETDNYGYTF
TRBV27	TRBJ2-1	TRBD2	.	TGTGCCAGCAGTGAACTAGCGGGGGGTTACAATGAGCAGTTCTTC	CASSELAGGYNEQFF